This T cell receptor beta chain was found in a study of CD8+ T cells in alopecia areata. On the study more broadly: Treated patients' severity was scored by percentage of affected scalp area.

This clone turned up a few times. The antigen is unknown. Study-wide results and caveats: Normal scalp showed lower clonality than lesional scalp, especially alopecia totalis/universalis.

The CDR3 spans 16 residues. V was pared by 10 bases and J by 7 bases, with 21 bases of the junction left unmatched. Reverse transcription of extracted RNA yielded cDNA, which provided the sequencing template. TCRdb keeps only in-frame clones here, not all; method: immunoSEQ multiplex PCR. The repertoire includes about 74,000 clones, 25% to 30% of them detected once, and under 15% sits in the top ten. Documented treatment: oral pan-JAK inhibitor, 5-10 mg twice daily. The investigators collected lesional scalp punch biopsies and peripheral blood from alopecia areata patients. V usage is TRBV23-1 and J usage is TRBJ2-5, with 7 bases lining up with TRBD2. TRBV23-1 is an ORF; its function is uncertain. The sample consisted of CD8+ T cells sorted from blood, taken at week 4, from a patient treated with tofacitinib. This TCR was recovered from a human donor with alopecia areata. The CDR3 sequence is CATHPRASGKHGTQYF. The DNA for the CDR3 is TGCGCCACCCACCCCCGGGCTAGCGGTAAACACGGGACCCAGTACTTC.